This T cell receptor (beta chain) stems from a study of regulatory T cells in long-lasting Graves disease. Arm-PCR of CDR3 regions and iRepertoire HTBI primers were the basis on which TCR beta libraries were built. TCRdb re-analysed the multiplex PCR reads in MiXCR, keeping a single row per CDR3 protein. Among 600,000 to 800,000 distinct CDR3 sequences listed, about 30% were seen once. This clonotype was seen ten or more times. What it binds is unknown. Time point meaning: persistent/refractory GD, antithyroid drugs over 5 years with positive TRAb. TCR sequences were obtained from RNA taken from PBMCs. Clinicians diagnosed Graves' disease using American Thyroid Association guidelines. Peripheral blood, Nine milliliters per patient, was collected in EDTA tubes. Germline V gives CDR1 MDHEN, CDR2 SYDVKM. Trimming took off 7 bases at V and 4 bases at J, with 19 bases between the two ends. The CDR3 sequence is 15 residues long.

The study's findings and limits: TRBV28, TRBJ1-2 and TRBJ2-5 were segments that persistent disease favored.

The receptor comes from a female donor with Graves disease. V gene TRBV28 combines with J gene TRBJ1-2, with D perhaps TRBD1 (5 bases). The source was peripheral blood mononuclear cells (PBMCs), collected when the disease was refractory, from a patient treated with antithyroid drugs. The CDR3 protein is CASTNGGGSRYGYTF. DNA of the CDR3: TGTGCCAGCACCAATGGGGGGGGGTCTCGCTATGGCTACACCTTC.